The rows below give T cell receptor beta chains drawn from one sample of a study of T cell clusters in autoimmune cytopenias. TCRdb reprocessed the multiplex PCR reads, with one entry per CDR3 protein and no DNA. This sample contains about 6,800 distinct CDR3 sequences. Sequenced sample: peripheral blood. These receptors originate from a human donor with an autoimmune cytopenia or autoimmune hepatitis (not recorded which). Each CDR3 is given with its conserved first and last residue. Clone size is stated in some rows and not others, as once, few, many or a class when expanded.

j_call cdr3_length clone_size v_call cdr3_aa
TRBJ1-6 15 medium-sized TRBV12-3/TRBV12-4 CASSQGSSYNSPLHF
TRBJ2-7 13 . TRBV6-5 CASSYSRVGEQYF
TRBJ1-2 15 . TRBV5-6 CASSFGTGTGGGYTF
TRBJ2-5 16 . TRBV6-5 CASPQKGRYIRETQYF
TRBJ2-2 18 medium-sized TRBV6-5 CASSYDPGLAANTGELFF
TRBJ1-5 15 medium-sized TRBV19 CASSTIGTGEKPQHF
TRBJ1-1 15 . TRBV27 CASSQRGGGTTEAFF
TRBJ2-7 12 medium-sized TRBV13 CASSDTEKEQYF
TRBJ1-5 14 medium-sized TRBV30 CAWSSGMSNQPQHF
TRBJ1-1 14 . TRBV7-9 CASSFGWADTEAFF
TRBJ2-7 14 . TRBV11-1 CASSLGASFSEQYF
TRBJ1-1 14 . TRBV5-4 CASSPHPMNTEAFF
TRBJ2-4 17 . TRBV6-5 CASSDGKGSLAKNIQYF